These 5 T cell receptor beta chains were all obtained from the same sample, sequenced in a study of PD-1 blockade in classical Hodgkin lymphoma. As to time point: cycle 4 day 1 (C4D1), after more than five weeks of nivolumab. All trial patients relapsed after autologous stem cell transplantation. TCRdb keeps only in-frame clones here, not all; method: immunoSEQ multiplex PCR. The data contain tens of thousands of clones, approximately 86% of them seen just once; the ten biggest clones take up roughly 7%. The input for sequencing was peripheral blood mononuclear cells (PBMCs), taken before the fourth cycle of nivolumab. The receptor set was obtained from a human donor with classical Hodgkin lymphoma.

This CDR3 reads CASSKSQTSTDTQYF. DNA for the CDR3: TGTGCCAGCAGCAAGTCACAGACTAGCACAGATACGCAGTATTTT. The J gene is TRBJ2-3, the V gene TRBV21-1. TRBV21-1 is assigned pseudogene status. This CDR3 region has 15 residues.

The V and J genes are TRBV28 and TRBJ2-7; weak D call: TRBD2 (6 bases). In germline, CDR1 is MDHEN, CDR2 SYDVKM. The CDR3 sequence is 15 residues long. The germline V and J ends were trimmed by 2 bases and 5 bases, with 16 bases remaining between them. CDR3 bases: TGTGCCAGCAGTTTAATGTTCGGAGGGTCCCACGAGCAGTACTTC. The encoded protein is CASSLMFGGSHEQYF.

CDR3 sequence: CASSSRTAEAFF. CDR3 DNA: TGTGCCAGCAGCTCAAGGACCGCTGAAGCTTTCTTT. J is TRBJ1-1 and V is TRBV7-9; no definite D call. Germline V gene sequence: CDR1 SEHNR, CDR2 FQNEAQ (reference sequence). The CDR3 totals 12 residues. The V gene lost 4 bases and the J gene lost 6 bases, with 9 bases spanning the gap.

This sequence joins TRBV4-1 and TRBJ1-3; the match to TRBD1 covers 7 bases. Germline V gene lookup returns CDR1 MGHRA and CDR2 YSYEKL. Unmatched junction bases numbered 5, after V lost 2 bases and J lost 4 bases. The CDR3 is 15 residues long. CDR3 DNA: TGCGCCAGCAGCCAACAGACAGGGTTAGGAAACACCATATATTTT. Its translation is CASSQQTGLGNTIYF.

CDR3 region: CASSAGSASNQPQHF. CDR3 in DNA: TGTGCCAGCAGTGCAGGGAGTGCGAGCAATCAGCCCCAGCATTTT. The V and J genes are TRBV6-5 and TRBJ1-5; TRBD1 might be the D (5 bases). The V end lost 5 bases, the J end lost 1 base, and 12 bases lay between the germline ends. Germline V gene lookup returns CDR1 MNHEY and CDR2 SVGAGI. The CDR3 length is 15 residues.